This T cell receptor (beta chain) was found in a study of shared clonotypes between healthy human individuals. CD45RO-negative cells were positively selected for CCR7, leaving out terminally differentiated effector memory CD45RA+ cells. To note about this clone: Its specificity is unknown.

Findings and limits, study-wide: Clonotypes not shared had lower generation probabilities than those common to all four donors.

Method: immunoSEQ multiplex PCR; TCRdb's copy keeps in-frame clones and lacks some. The data contain about 580,000 clones, roughly 98% of them singletons. Trimming at V came to 7 bases and at J to 2 bases, leaving 13 bases not matched to a gene. The CDR3 contains 17 residues. Germline V gene data show CDR1 as MDHEN and CDR2 as SYDVKM. The source material was naive CD8+ T cells sorted from blood. The sequence came from a man aged 25 to 40 in good health. The chain couples TRBV28 to TRBJ2-2; 7 positions agree with TRBD2. CDR3 sequence reads: CASTKSPGLENTGELFF. The CDR3 region has the DNA TGTGCCAGCACCAAAAGTCCAGGACTAGAAAACACCGGGGAGCTGTTTTTT.